The T cell receptor beta chain under discussion was sequenced for a study of blood T cell repertoires in COVID-19. Turning to the study itself: The United States, Italy and Spain supplied acute and convalescent COVID-19 samples. The cDNA or gDNA used as material had been derived from T cells, B-cell-depleted T cells, or PBMCs.

Seattle's cohort entered during active infection and was followed longitudinally. Per the study methods: For nucleated cells, counts were estimated from reference gene primer amplification. Profiling relied on immunoSEQ multiplex PCR, and the TCRdb table lists in-frame clones only, not all of them. V and J calls and clone size are as listed in that table; D and trimming were resolved from the DNA. Of nearly 50,000 clones listed, over 80% are singletons. This clonotype was sampled from a woman at least 80 years old with COVID-19, enrolled during active disease. The sample taken for sequencing was peripheral blood.

The CDR3 reads CASKGTSDNEQFF. The CDR3 DNA is TGCGCCAGCAAGGGGACTAGCGACAATGAGCAGTTCTTC. The gene calls are TRBV5-1 and TRBJ2-1, with 10 nucleotides matching TRBD2. V gave up 6 bases and J gave up 5 bases; unmatched junction bases: 2. The CDR3 sequence is 13 residues long. CDR1 is SGHRS, CDR2 YFSETQ, per germline. Looking up the rest from reference TRBV5-1 and TRBJ2-1 gives the full variable domain: KAGVTQTPRYLIKTRGQQVTLSCSPISGHRSVSWYQQTPGQGLQFLFEYFSETQRNKGNFPGRFSGRQFSNSRSEMNVSTLELGDSALYLCASKGTSDNEQFFGPGTRLTVL.